The 23 T cell receptor beta chains below all came from one sample that was sequenced in a study of T-cell memory formation after mild COVID-19. TCRdb fed the 5' RACE reads into MiXCR, producing one record per CDR3 protein. The table has 250,000 to 300,000 distinct CDR3 sequences, about a sixth seen once; the top ten hold less than 30%. What was sequenced was PBMCs or a T cell subset sorted from them (not recorded which). The receptors stem from a man younger than 35 who had mild COVID-19 (a few samples of this study predate the infection). Cell type and time point are not known.

The V and J genes are TRBV2 and TRBJ1-2; no reliable D call. Trimming took off 6 bases at V and 6 bases at J, with 17 bases between the two ends. This CDR3 has 14 residues. CDR1 and CDR2 (germline): SNHLY, FYNNEI. CDR3 in DNA: TGTGCCAGCAGGGTTCTTAGGGAATCGGATGGCTACACCTTC. Translation: CASRVLRESDGYTF.

There are a few counts of this clonotype. The J gene is TRBJ1-3, the V gene TRBV6-1; D remains unclear. This CDR3 spans 10 amino acids. Germline-derived CDR1 and CDR2 are MNHNS and SASEGT. Trimming pared 6 bases from V and 9 bases from J, leaving 6 bases between. CDR3 in DNA: TGTGCCAGCAGCCTAGGCACCATATATTTT. Its protein is CASSLGTIYF.

This clonotype was seen more than once but under ten times. The V gene is TRBV18, the J gene TRBJ2-5, with TRBD2 matching over 7 bases. CDR1 and CDR2 (germline): KGHSH, LQKENI. The CDR3 runs 14 residues. V dropped 5 bases and J dropped 2; count of bases not matched to a gene: 5. The DNA of the CDR3 is TGTGCCAGCTCAAGTCTTAGCGGGCAAGAGACCCAGTACTTC. Its translation is CASSSLSGQETQYF.

This chain joins TRBV27 and TRBJ1-2; 7 nucleotides agree with TRBD1. The V gene's germline CDR1 is MNHEY and CDR2 SMNVEV (reference sequence). The V segment lost 4 bases and the J segment 0 bases; nucleotides outside the gene matches: 5. CDR3 size: 15 residues. CDR3 in amino acids: CASSSVDRPNYGYTF. In DNA form, the CDR3 reads TGTGCCAGCAGTTCCGTGGACAGGCCTAACTATGGCTACACCTTC.

In its sample, this clonotype was seen a few times. The rearrangement links TRBV20-1 to TRBJ2-6; tentatively, D is TRBD1 (5 bases). Deletions cut 6 bases from V and 4 bases from J, with 13 bases between. CDR3 length equals 14 residues. Germline V gene sequence: CDR1 DFQATT, CDR2 SNEGSKA (reference sequence). In nucleotides, the CDR3 is TGCAGTGCCCCCGAACAGGCCGGGGCCAACGTCCTGACTTTC. Residues: CSAPEQAGANVLTF.

This clonotype was counted a few times. The chain combines TRBV7-9 with TRBJ1-1; D not certain. The V end was cut by 3 bases, the J end by 4 bases, with 9 bases between. Germline V gene data show CDR1 as SEHNR and CDR2 as FQNEAQ (reference sequence). The CDR3 runs to 13 residues. DNA of the CDR3: TGTGCCAGCAGCTTTTCCGCCCGCACTGAAGCTTTCTTT. Protein sequence: CASSFSARTEAFF.

This clonotype was detected a few times. The chain uses TRBV20-1 and TRBJ2-3; 12 bases align to TRBD2. The CDR3 loop spans 14 amino acids. The V gene's germline CDR1 is DFQATT and CDR2 SNEGSKA (reference sequence). Unmatched junction bases numbered 3, after V lost 6 bases and J lost 2 bases. CDR3 nucleotides: TGCAGTGCCAGACTAGCGGGGGCCACAGATACGCAGTATTTT. Protein product: CSARLAGATDTQYF.

The chain recombines TRBV5-5 with TRBJ2-7; D unclear. Trimming took off 0 bases at V and 3 bases at J, with 7 bases between the two ends. CDR1 is SGHKS and CDR2 is YYEKEE in the germline V gene (reference sequence). The CDR3 length is 13 residues. Written as DNA, the CDR3 is TGTGCCAGCAGCTTGGCCGCCGACTACGAGCAGTACGTC. This encodes CASSLAADYEQYV.

V and J are TRBV14 and TRBJ2-5; no firm D call. The CDR3 loop spans 12 amino acids. Trimming took off 0 bases at V and 7 bases at J, with 6 bases between the two ends. Germline V CDR1 and CDR2: SGHDN, FVKESK. The CDR3 DNA sequence: TGTGCCAGCAGCCAAGACGTCTTGACCCAGTACTTC. Encoded protein: CASSQDVLTQYF.

The chain has TRBV7-2 and TRBJ1-6; D gene unclear. The germline V gene encodes CDR1 SGHTA and CDR2 FQGNSA. V dropped 5 bases and J dropped 8 bases, with 16 bases sitting between them. CDR3 length equals 15 residues. CDR3 protein: CASSPYSGRDSPLHF. CDR3 sequence (DNA): TGTGCCAGCAGCCCGTACAGTGGAAGGGATTCACCCCTCCACTTT. Drawing the rest from reference TRBV7-2 and TRBJ1-6, the complete variable domain is GAGVSQSPSNKVTEKGKDVELRCDPISGHTALYWYRQSLGQGLEFLIYFQGNSAPDKSGLPSDRFSAERTGGSVSTLTIQRTQQEDSAVYLCASSPYSGRDSPLHFGNGTRLTVT.

The V call is TRBV25-1, the J call TRBJ2-2, with TRBD2 matching 8 bases. Germline CDR1 MGHDK, CDR2 SYGVNS. The CDR3 is made up of 15 amino acids. Trimming at V came to 6 bases and at J to 3 bases, leaving 6 bases not matched to a gene. This chain's CDR3 is CASSPGTRDTGELFF. CDR3 DNA sequence: TGTGCCAGCAGCCCCGGGACTAGGGACACCGGGGAGCTGTTTTTT.

The rearrangement links TRBV18 to TRBJ2-5; possibly TRBD2 for D (5 bases). CDR1 KGHSH and CDR2 LQKENI come from the germline V gene. The CDR3 runs to 14 residues. Trimming cost V 3 bases and J 3 bases, with 11 bases left between them. The DNA of the CDR3 is TGTGCCAGCTCACCGAACAGCGGAAAAGAGACCCAGTACTTC. Translated: CASSPNSGKETQYF.

This chain connects TRBV12-3 or TRBV12-4 to TRBJ2-5, with D hard to call. Trimming removed 6 bases at V and 0 bases at J, with 11 bases between. CDR3 length: 14 amino acids. This chain's CDR3 is CASRPGRNQETQYF. CDR3 DNA sequence: TGTGCCAGCAGACCTGGACGGAACCAAGAGACCCAGTACTTC.

This clonotype was observed a handful of times. The gene calls are TRBV6-6 and TRBJ2-1; 10 bases are shared with TRBD2. Germline-derived CDR1 and CDR2 are MNHNY and SVGAGI (reference sequence). Trimming cost V 6 bases and J 7 bases; bases outside gene matches: 6. CDR3 length: 14 amino acids. CDR3 bases: TGTGCCAGCAGGGACAGCGGGGGGGCGAATGAGCAGTTCTTC. Translated: CASRDSGGANEQFF.

The rearrangement joins TRBV29-1 to TRBJ2-5, with a possible D match to TRBD1 (6 bases). Germline-derived CDR1 and CDR2 are SQVTM and ANQGSEA. CDR3 length: 12 residues. Trimming took 3 bases from V and 2 from J, leaving 7 bases between them. CDR3 residues: CSVDRGQETQYF. CDR3 in DNA: TGCAGCGTTGACAGGGGTCAAGAGACCCAGTACTTC.

This clonotype was picked up many times. As DNA, the CDR3 is TGTGCCAGCTCCCGGAACAGCGGGGGTCAAAATGAGCAGTTCTTC. This codes for CASSRNSGGQNEQFF. The rearrangement joins TRBV18 to TRBJ2-1; TRBD2 matches 8 bases. V shed 6 bases, J shed 7 bases, and the junction held 11 bases outside the gene matches. Germline V lookup: CDR1 KGHSH, CDR2 LQKENI. CDR3 length equals 15 residues.

This clonotype was seen only a few times. The genes are TRBV5-1 and TRBJ2-3; 10 positions agree with TRBD1. The trim removed 3 bases at V and 4 bases at J, leaving 8 bases unmatched. This CDR3 region has 16 residues. Germline V gene sequence: CDR1 SGHRS, CDR2 YFSETQ. The CDR3 nucleotides read TGCGCCAGCAGCTGGAAGACAGGGGGCGCGGCAGATACGCAGTATTTT. It specifies CASSWKTGGAADTQYF.

In this sample, this clonotype turned up a few times. The V and J genes are TRBV29-1 and TRBJ2-7, with TRBD1 identical over 8 bases. Trimming removed 3 bases from V and 2 bases from J; junction bases left unmatched: 3. From germline, CDR1 is SQVTM and CDR2 ANQGSEA. CDR3 length: 13 amino acids. In nucleotides, the CDR3 is TGCAGCGTTGACCAGACAGGGGCCTACGAGCAGTACGTC. Translated: CSVDQTGAYEQYV.

In this sample, this clonotype turned up a few times. This chain connects TRBV15 to TRBJ2-5; D may match TRBD1 or TRBD2 (6 bases each). Germline-derived CDR1 and CDR2 are LNHNV and YYDKDF (reference sequence). Trimming left V 9 bases short and J 1 base short, with 15 bases between. This CDR3 region has 14 residues. CDR3 sequence: CATTKGGFQETQYF. The CDR3 DNA follows: TGTGCCACGACGAAGGGGGGCTTCCAAGAGACCCAGTACTTC.

This clonotype appeared a few times. This rearrangement joins TRBV7-6 to TRBJ2-5; 7 nucleotides align to TRBD2. The CDR3 consists of 13 residues. The trim removed 5 bases at V and 5 bases at J, leaving 5 bases unmatched. Germline CDR1 reads SGHVS; CDR2 reads FNYEAQ. The DNA of the CDR3 is TGTGCCAGCAGCCCACTAGCGATGGAGACCCAGTACTTC. It is translated as CASSPLAMETQYF.

In this sample, this clonotype turned up a few times. Possible read error: a much larger clone is one base away. The chain combines TRBV28 with TRBJ1-5; tentative D call: TRBD1 (5 bases). V was shortened by 6 bases and J by 5 bases, with 8 bases between the two germline ends. CDR3 length: 12 amino acids. The V gene's germline CDR1 is MDHEN and CDR2 SYDVKM. The CDR3 is CASRTGDQPQHF. The CDR3 region has the DNA TGTGCCAGCAGGACGGGGGATCAGCCCCAGCATTTT.

This clonotype was counted a few times. Given a much more abundant clone one base away, this may be a read error. In DNA, the CDR3 is TGTGCCAGCAGATTAGCGGGCACAGATACGCAGTATTTT. Protein sequence: CASRLAGTDTQYF. This chain connects TRBV3-1 to TRBJ2-3; TRBD2 is a possible D gene (6 bases). There are 13 residues in the CDR3. Germline V lookup: CDR1 LGHDT, CDR2 YNNKEL (reference sequence). The germline V and J ends were trimmed by 6 bases and 1 base, with 8 bases remaining between them.

This rearrangement joins TRBV6-2 or TRBV6-3 to TRBJ2-7, with D perhaps TRBD2 (6 bases). CDR3 length: 12 amino acids. In germline, CDR1 is MNHEY, CDR2 SVGEGT. Trimming stripped 5 bases from V and 8 bases from J, with 13 bases between. This chain's CDR3 is CASSPARGKQYV. CDR3 DNA: TGTGCCAGCAGTCCCGCCCGGGGGAAGCAGTACGTC.